This TCR beta chain was sequenced during a study of breast tumors, draining lymph nodes, adjacent tissues. Findings of the study overall: That most tumor T cells come from lymph nodes remained unproven. Tumor and nontumor repertoires were significantly more similar in luminal-like than in basal-like breast cancer. Most tumor T cells seemingly derive from lymph node, then expand in tumor. Tumor repertoires ranked between lymph nodes and nontumor tissue in diversity, with V and J gene preferences.

This clonotype has ten or more counts. Its antigen is as yet unknown. V lost 1 base, J lost 8 bases, and 9 bases stayed unmatched. Germline V gene lookup returns CDR1 DFQATT and CDR2 SNEGSKA (reference sequence). The CDR3 covers 16 residues. The lymph nodes were axillary draining lymph nodes from breast cancer patients. TCRdb re-called the multiplex PCR reads with MiXCR, one entry per CDR3 protein. Of roughly 120,000 distinct CDR3 sequences in the sample, 15% to 20% were seen once. V is TRBV20-1 and J is TRBJ1-6; TRBD1 matches at 9 bases. The source of this sequence is a female donor with breast cancer. Some clones in this sample may be carry-over from other donors' samples. Sequenced material: axillary lymph node tissue. The CDR3 nucleotides are TGCAGTGCTAGAGCGGCGAGACAGGGGGGATATTCACCCCTCCACTTT. Translation gives CSARAARQGGYSPLHF.